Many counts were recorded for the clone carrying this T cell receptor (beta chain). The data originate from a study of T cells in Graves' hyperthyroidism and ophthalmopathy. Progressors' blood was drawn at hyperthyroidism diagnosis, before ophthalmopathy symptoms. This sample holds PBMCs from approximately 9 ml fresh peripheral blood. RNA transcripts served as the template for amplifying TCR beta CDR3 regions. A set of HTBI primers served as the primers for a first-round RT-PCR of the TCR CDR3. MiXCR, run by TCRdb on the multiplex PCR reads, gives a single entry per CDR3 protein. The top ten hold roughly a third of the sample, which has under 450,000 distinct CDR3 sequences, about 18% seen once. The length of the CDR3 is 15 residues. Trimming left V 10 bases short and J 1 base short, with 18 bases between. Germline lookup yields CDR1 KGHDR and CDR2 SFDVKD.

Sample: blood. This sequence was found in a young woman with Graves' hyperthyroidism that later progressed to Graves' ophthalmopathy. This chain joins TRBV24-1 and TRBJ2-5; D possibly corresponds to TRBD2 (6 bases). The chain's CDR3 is CATQTTGDLQETQYF. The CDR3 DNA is TGTGCCACTCAAACAACGGGGGATCTCCAAGAGACCCAGTACTTC.